The 25 T cell receptor beta chains in this list originate from one sample, sequenced in a study of CD8+ T cells in alopecia areata. RNA was isolated and reverse transcribed to cDNA, the sequencing template. Sequenced by immunoSEQ multiplex PCR; TCRdb stores in-frame clones only, minus some. In the table there are about 98,000 clones, 35% to 50% of which are singletons. The sample taken for sequencing was CD4+ T cells sorted from blood. The receptor source for this set is a human donor with alopecia areata.

The chain has TRBV29-1 and TRBJ2-7, with a possible D match to TRBD1 (6 bases). The CDR3 contains 12 residues. Trimming removed 4 bases at V and 2 bases at J, with 9 bases between. CDR1 SQVTM and CDR2 ANQGSEA come from the germline V gene. CDR3 sequence: CSVVGQTYEQYF. CDR3 bases: TGCAGCGTTGTCGGACAGACCTACGAGCAGTACTTC.

This clone showed up just a few times. The gene calls are TRBV5-1 and TRBJ1-5, with 7 bases matching TRBD1. This CDR3 spans 14 amino acids. V dropped 4 bases and J dropped 5; count of bases not matched to a gene: 6. CDR1 is SGHRS, CDR2 YFSETQ, per germline. CDR3 sequence (DNA): TGCGCCAGCAGCGAAGGACAGGCTCATCAGCCCCAGCATTTT. This gives the protein CASSEGQAHQPQHF.

The chain combines TRBV29-1 with TRBJ2-7; tentatively, D is TRBD2 (5 bases). The CDR3 is 12 residues long. Germline V gives CDR1 SQVTM, CDR2 ANQGSEA. V shed 5 bases and J shed 2 bases, with 10 bases lying between them. The CDR3 here is CSVIEGTYEQYF. The CDR3 DNA sequence: TGCAGCGTTATCGAGGGAACCTACGAGCAGTACTTC.

The rearrangement links TRBV30 to TRBJ1-1; the D is unclear. The CDR3 totals 15 residues. CDR1 GTSNPN and CDR2 SVGIG come from the germline V gene (reference sequence). The V end was cut by 3 bases, the J end by 1 base, with 15 bases between. The CDR3 protein is CAWSWTGRRNTEAFF. The DNA for the CDR3 is TGTGCCTGGAGCTGGACCGGTCGGCGGAACACTGAAGCTTTCTTT.

This clone was picked up one time. This chain connects TRBV5-6 to TRBJ2-5; D remains ambiguous. Trimming took off 5 bases at V and 5 bases at J, with 16 bases between the two ends. Germline CDR1 reads SGHDT; CDR2 reads YYEEEE. CDR3 size: 14 residues. The CDR3 region is CASRGRAIRETQYF. The CDR3 coding sequence is TGTGCCAGCAGGGGCCGGGCCATCAGGGAGACCCAGTACTTC.

V usage is TRBV29-1 and J usage is TRBJ2-3, with 9 bases aligning to TRBD1. In germline, CDR1 is SQVTM, CDR2 ANQGSEA. V shed 5 bases and J 7 bases; nucleotides not matched to a gene: 7. CDR3 length: 13 amino acids. CDR3 coding DNA: TGCAGCGTTATAACGACAGGGGGGAATACGCAGTATTTT. It codes for CSVITTGGNTQYF.

This clone appeared a few times. The gene calls are TRBV7-2 and TRBJ2-7, with unresolved D. The germline V gene encodes CDR1 SGHTA and CDR2 FQGNSA. V was clipped by 0 bases and J by 2 bases, with 8 bases between them. There are 14 residues in the CDR3. The CDR3 loop is CASSLALTTYEQYF. The CDR3 region has the DNA TGTGCCAGCAGCTTAGCGTTAACTACCTACGAGCAGTACTTC.

The J gene is TRBJ2-3, the V gene TRBV18; unclear D gene. This CDR3 region has 14 residues. From germline, CDR1 is KGHSH and CDR2 LQKENI. With 5 bases removed from V and 4 bases from J, the gap between germline ends came to 13 bases. The CDR3: CASSAGPGADTQYF. Written as DNA, the CDR3 is TGTGCCAGCTCAGCTGGACCAGGCGCAGATACGCAGTATTTT.

The chain recombines TRBV28 with TRBJ2-3, with D uncertain. CDR3 length: 13 amino acids. The germline V gene encodes CDR1 MDHEN and CDR2 SYDVKM. Trimming shortened V by 6 bases and J by 0 bases, and 7 bases separated the two germline ends. The CDR3 here is CASRRKSTDTQYF. CDR3 bases: TGTGCCAGCAGGCGGAAGAGCACAGATACGCAGTATTTT.

For this clone: This same CDR3 is encoded by further DNA sequences in the sample. The V and J genes are TRBV29-1 and TRBJ2-7, with a tentative D call TRBD1 (5 bases). The V end lost 3 bases, the J end lost 5 bases, and 14 bases lay between the germline ends. The CDR3 totals 13 residues. Germline CDR1 is SQVTM and CDR2 is ANQGSEA. The CDR3 region has the DNA TGCAGCGTTGATCTTCAGGGAAGGAACGAGCAGTACTTC. The encoded protein is CSVDLQGRNEQYF.

The gene calls are TRBV6-5 and TRBJ2-1; D is undetermined. Trimming took off 10 bases at V and 8 bases at J, with 12 bases between the two ends. CDR3 size: 11 residues. The germline V gene has CDR1 MNHEY and CDR2 SVGAGI. This CDR3 is CATMRIHEQFF. CDR3 sequence (DNA): TGTGCCACCATGAGGATCCATGAGCAGTTCTTC.

The CDR3 sequence is CSSLEDRGSEGFF. In nucleotides, the CDR3 is TGCAGCTCCCTGGAGGACAGGGGTTCTGAAGGGTTCTTT. V and J are TRBV29-1 and TRBJ1-1; TRBD1 matches at 9 bases. With V trimmed by 8 bases and J by 14 bases, 18 bases remained unmatched. Germline CDR1 SQVTM, CDR2 ANQGSEA. The CDR3 has 13 amino acids.

V usage is TRBV29-1 and J usage is TRBJ2-7; no clear D. Looked up from germline, CDR1 is SQVTM and CDR2 is ANQGSEA. The V and J ends lost 4 bases and 3 bases respectively, with 10 bases between them. There are 12 residues in the CDR3. The CDR3 nucleotides are TGCAGCGTTGGGCCCCCTGACTACGAGCAGTACTTC. The encoded protein is CSVGPPDYEQYF.

The rearrangement uses TRBV28 and TRBJ2-7; TRBD2 matches 11 bases. V trimming: 6 bases; J trimming: 0 bases; junction bases outside the gene matches: 1. The V gene's germline CDR1 is MDHEN and CDR2 SYDVKM. There are 14 residues in the CDR3. The CDR3 DNA follows: TGTGCCAGCAGGGGGACTAGCGGCTCCTACGAGCAGTACTTC. Protein: CASRGTSGSYEQYF.

This clone was counted a few times. The CDR3 loop reads CATTSVNYGYTF. The CDR3 DNA is TGTGCCACCACGTCCGTTAACTATGGCTACACCTTC. J is TRBJ1-2 and V is TRBV28; D call uncertain. Between the trimmed V and J ends, which lost 10 bases and 1 base, there was a span of 10 bases. Germline-derived CDR1 and CDR2 are MDHEN and SYDVKM. This CDR3 has 12 amino acids.

The genes are TRBV2 and TRBJ2-3, with TRBD2 identical over 11 bases. With 7 bases clipped from V and 6 bases from J, the junction kept 12 bases outside the gene matches. Per germline, CDR1 SNHLY and CDR2 FYNNEI. CDR3 length equals 16 residues. CDR3 region: CASTLSVASGRDTQYF. CDR3 nucleotide sequence: TGTGCCAGCACCTTAAGCGTGGCTAGCGGGAGGGATACGCAGTATTTT.

This chain joins TRBV2 and TRBJ2-5; D unresolved. V dropped 8 bases and J dropped 3 bases, with 7 bases sitting between them. In germline, CDR1 is SNHLY, CDR2 FYNNEI. This CDR3 has 11 residues. CDR3 region: CASGREETQYF. The CDR3 DNA follows: TGTGCCAGCGGTAGGGAAGAGACCCAGTACTTC.

The V and J genes are TRBV7-2 and TRBJ1-6, with D uncertain. CDR3 size: 15 residues. Between the trimmed V and J ends, which lost 0 bases and 9 bases, there was a span of 12 bases. Looked up from germline, CDR1 is SGHTA and CDR2 is FQGNSA. CDR3 amino acids: CASSLAGQPSSPLHF. CDR3 nucleotide sequence: TGTGCCAGCAGCTTAGCCGGGCAGCCCAGTTCACCCCTCCACTTT.

This clone was recorded once. This chain joins TRBV5-6 and TRBJ2-7; D may be TRBD1 (5 bases). V was clipped by 2 bases and J by 7 bases, with 13 bases between them. CDR3 length: 13 residues. Germline V gene lookup returns CDR1 SGHDT and CDR2 YYEEEE. The CDR3 loop reads CASSLGRVGEQYF. In nucleotides, the CDR3 is TGTGCCAGCAGCTTAGGCAGGGTGGGAGAGCAGTACTTC. Based on the CDR3 plus reference TRBV5-6 and TRBJ2-7, the full variable domain is DAGVTQSPTHLIKTRGQQVTLRCSPKSGHDTVSWYQQALGQGPQFIFQYYEEEERQRGNFPDRFSGHQFPNYSSELNVNALLLGDSALYLCASSLGRVGEQYFGPGTRLTVT.

This clone was recorded a few times. The chain employs TRBV29-1 and TRBJ2-3; perhaps TRBD1 as D (6 bases). Trimming left V 4 bases short and J 2 bases short, with 13 bases between. Looked up from germline, CDR1 is SQVTM and CDR2 is ANQGSEA. This CDR3 contains 14 residues. DNA for the CDR3: TGCAGCGTTGGTCCGAGACAGGCCACAGATACGCAGTATTTT. Protein sequence: CSVGPRQATDTQYF.

This clone was found a few times. The chain has TRBV28 and TRBJ1-4, with D possibly matching TRBD1 (6 bases). This CDR3 is 15 amino acids long. Germline values: CDR1 MDHEN, CDR2 SYDVKM. V lost 5 bases, J lost 7 bases, and 17 bases lay in between. In nucleotides, the CDR3 is TGTGCCAGCAGTGTCGGCGGGGGGCGCGTTGAAAAACTGTTTTTT. This encodes CASSVGGGRVEKLFF.

V usage is TRBV29-1 and J usage is TRBJ2-3, with D hard to call. This CDR3 comprises 12 residues. The germline V gene encodes CDR1 SQVTM and CDR2 ANQGSEA. Trimming cost V 4 bases and J 4 bases, with 9 bases left between them. As DNA, the CDR3 is TGCAGCGTTGTCCTAGGCGCAGATACGCAGTATTTT. The encoded protein is CSVVLGADTQYF.

This chain uses TRBV29-1 with TRBJ2-7; 9 bases match TRBD1. J gave up 6 bases and V 6 bases, and 9 bases lay outside the gene matches. The CDR3 has 13 residues. Germline CDR1 and CDR2: SQVTM and ANQGSEA. In DNA form, the CDR3 reads TGCAGCGTGGAGACGGGACAGGGTGGCGAGCAGTACTTC. This gives the protein CSVETGQGGEQYF.

In DNA form, the CDR3 reads TGTGCCACGGAGGCTAGCGGGGCATCGACCGGGGAGCTGTTTTTT. Translation: CATEASGASTGELFF. The chain employs TRBV7-8 and TRBJ2-2; 9 bases are a match to TRBD2. Germline CDR1 reads SGHVS; CDR2 reads FQNEAQ. With V trimmed by 10 bases and J by 5 bases, 11 bases remained unmatched. The CDR3 runs 15 residues.

This clone was observed a handful of times. The genes are TRBV28 and TRBJ2-5; D uncertain. Trimming cost V 6 bases and J 5 bases, with 16 bases left between them. Germline-derived CDR1 and CDR2 are MDHEN and SYDVKM. The CDR3 sequence is 14 residues long. Written as DNA, the CDR3 is TGTGCCAGCAGACCGTCCACGGCATCCGAGACCCAGTACTTC. It codes for CASRPSTASETQYF.